Listed below are T cell receptor beta chains from one sample, sequenced in a study of naive and memory T cell subsets. MiXCR, applied by TCRdb to the UMI-ligation and nested PCR reads, yields one record per CDR3 protein. The profile shows some 9,700 distinct CDR3 sequences, around 5.6% of them singletons. Sequences were obtained from CD4+ TEMRA cells from blood. These receptors all come from a human donor in good health. CDR3s include the opening cysteine and the closing phenylalanine or tryptophan. Each record gives: CDR3 protein, CDR3 DNA, D gene, J gene, V gene, clone size. The D gene is left open where the match is weak. Clone sizes are given selectively: once, few, many, or a class where the clone is expanded.

CATSDQGTGSGYTF,TGTGCCACCAGTGATCAAGGGACAGGGTCTGGCTACACCTTC,TRBD1,TRBJ1-2,TRBV24-1,.
CASSAEGLSSYEQYF,TGTGCCAGCAGTGCCGAGGGACTCAGCTCCTACGAGCAGTACTTC,.,TRBJ2-7,TRBV12-3/TRBV12-4,many
CSATSGKGEQYF,TGCAGCGCGACTAGCGGGAAGGGAGAGCAGTACTTC,TRBD2,TRBJ2-7,TRBV20-1,medium-sized
CASSDPSFGRNEQFF,TGTGCCAGCAGCGACCCGAGCTTCGGGAGGAATGAGCAGTTCTTC,TRBD2,TRBJ2-1,TRBV28,many
CASSFRRDTYNEQFF,TGTGCCAGCAGCTTCCGGCGGGATACCTACAATGAGCAGTTCTTC,.,TRBJ2-1,TRBV7-2,many
CSARVAAHEKLFF,TGCAGTGCTAGAGTTGCCGCCCATGAAAAACTGTTTTTT,.,TRBJ1-4,TRBV20-1,many
CASSIGTRYTF,TGTGCCAGTAGTATTGGGACTCGCTACACCTTC,.,TRBJ1-2,TRBV19,.
CASSLRGGAADTQYF,TGTGCCAGCAGTTTACGGGGGGGGGCCGCAGATACGCAGTATTTT,TRBD2,TRBJ2-3,TRBV12-3/TRBV12-4,many
CASSLKGPAYEQYF,TGTGCCAGCAGCTTAAAGGGACCCGCCTACGAGCAGTACTTC,.,TRBJ2-7,TRBV7-2,many
CAWSVQKKEPYTF,TGTGCCTGGAGTGTACAGAAGAAAGAACCTTACACCTTC,.,TRBJ1-2,TRBV30,medium-sized
CASSREESRTYEQYF,TGTGCCAGCAGCCGGGAAGAGTCAAGAACCTACGAGCAGTACTTC,.,TRBJ2-7,TRBV4-2,.
CASSLVAGGPSDTQYF,TGTGCCAGCAGCTTAGTTGCGGGAGGGCCCTCAGATACGCAGTATTTT,TRBD2,TRBJ2-3,TRBV11-2,.
CASSLDGTGSSPLHF,TGCGCCAGCAGCTTGGACGGGACAGGGAGTTCACCCCTCCACTTT,TRBD1,TRBJ1-6,TRBV5-1,many
CSAREGSPLHF,TGCAGTGCTAGAGAAGGTTCACCCCTCCACTTT,.,TRBJ1-6,TRBV20-1,medium-sized
CASSSSLAASSYEQYF,TGTGCCAGCAGCTCCTCGCTAGCCGCAAGCTCCTACGAGCAGTACTTC,.,TRBJ2-7,TRBV7-2,.
CASSLAGGRRDTQYF,TGTGCCAGCAGCTTAGCGGGGGGGCGGAGAGATACGCAGTATTTT,TRBD2,TRBJ2-3,TRBV11-2,many
CASSPTSGSYEQYF,TGCGCCAGCAGTCCGACTAGCGGGAGTTACGAGCAGTACTTC,TRBD2,TRBJ2-7,TRBV23-1,many
CSAGQGNSPLHF,TGCAGTGCGGGTCAGGGGAATTCACCCCTCCACTTT,.,TRBJ1-6,TRBV20-1,many
CASSFRQAKSYEQYF,TGTGCCAGTAGTTTTAGACAGGCGAAGTCCTACGAGCAGTACTTC,.,TRBJ2-7,TRBV19,few
CASSIRPPRAENEQFF,TGTGCCAGCAGCATACGCCCTCCCAGGGCCGAGAATGAGCAGTTCTTC,.,TRBJ2-1,TRBV7-2,many
CASSSDRGYGYTF,TGTGCCAGCAGTTCCGACAGGGGCTATGGCTACACCTTC,TRBD1,TRBJ1-2,TRBV6-5,many
CASSQVRVEKLFF,TGCGCCAGCAGCCAAGTCAGGGTAGAAAAACTGTTTTTT,.,TRBJ1-4,TRBV4-3,many
CASSLSPQGMGTEAFF,TGTGCCAGCAGCTTGTCCCCACAGGGTATGGGGACTGAAGCTTTCTTT,.,TRBJ1-1,TRBV7-3,.